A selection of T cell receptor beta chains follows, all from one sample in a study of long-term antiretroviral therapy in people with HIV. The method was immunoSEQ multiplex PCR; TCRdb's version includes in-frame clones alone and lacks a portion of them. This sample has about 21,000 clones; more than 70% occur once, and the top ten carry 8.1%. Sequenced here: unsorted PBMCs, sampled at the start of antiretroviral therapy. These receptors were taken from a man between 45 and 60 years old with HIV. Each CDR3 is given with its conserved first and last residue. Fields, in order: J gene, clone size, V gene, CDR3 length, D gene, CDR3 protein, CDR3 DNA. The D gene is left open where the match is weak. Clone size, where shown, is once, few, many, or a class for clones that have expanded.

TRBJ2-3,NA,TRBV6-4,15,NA,CASSEGGQGTDTQYF,TGTGCCAGCAGTGAAGGAGGGCAGGGTACAGATACGCAGTATTTT
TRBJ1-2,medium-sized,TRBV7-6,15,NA,CASSPRVGATYGYTF,TGTGCCAGCAGCCCGAGGGTTGGGGCCACCTATGGCTACACCTTC
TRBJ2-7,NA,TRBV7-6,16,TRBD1,CASSLALGTGAYEQYF,TGTGCCAGCAGCTTAGCGCTTGGGACAGGGGCCTACGAGCAGTACTTC
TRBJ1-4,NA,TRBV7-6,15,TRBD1,CASSPRQGPGEKLFF,TGTGCCAGCAGCCCCAGACAGGGGCCTGGTGAAAAACTGTTTTTT
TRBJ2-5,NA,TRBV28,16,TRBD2,CASSFGGLAPTGTQYF,TGTGCCAGCAGTTTCGGGGGACTAGCTCCCACGGGGACCCAGTACTTC
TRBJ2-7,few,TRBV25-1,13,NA,CASSEAGSYEQYF,TGTGCCAGCAGTGAGGCAGGGTCCTACGAGCAGTACTTC
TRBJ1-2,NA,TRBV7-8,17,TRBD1,CASSLVGRGQEVYGYTF,TGTGCCAGCAGCTTAGTGGGCAGGGGGCAAGAAGTCTATGGCTACACCTTC
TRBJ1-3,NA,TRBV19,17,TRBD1,CASSLWTGATSGNTIYF,TGTGCCAGTAGTTTATGGACAGGGGCCACTTCTGGAAACACCATATATTTT
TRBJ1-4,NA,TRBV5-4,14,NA,CASSEGPTRGKLFF,TGTGCCAGCAGCGAGGGACCGACAAGGGGAAAACTGTTTTTT
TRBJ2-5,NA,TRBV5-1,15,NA,CASSPQGLWEETQYF,TGCGCCAGCAGCCCCCAAGGACTCTGGGAGGAGACCCAGTACTTC
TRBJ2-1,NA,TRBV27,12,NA,CASRTGYNEQFF,TGTGCCAGCCGGACGGGCTACAATGAGCAGTTCTTC
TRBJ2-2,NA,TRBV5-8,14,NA,CASSLSTSPGELFF,TGTGCCAGCAGCCTGTCCACTAGCCCCGGGGAGCTGTTTTTT
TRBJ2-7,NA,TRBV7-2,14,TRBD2,CASTSSTSGGKQYF,TGTGCCAGCACCTCCAGCACTAGCGGGGGAAAGCAGTACTTC
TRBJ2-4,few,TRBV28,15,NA,CASSLERRAKNIQYF,TGTGCCAGCAGTTTGGAGCGGAGGGCCAAAAACATTCAGTACTTC
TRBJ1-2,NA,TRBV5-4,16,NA,CASSQPGTLQAGGYTF,TGTGCCAGCAGCCAACCCGGGACACTACAAGCCGGTGGCTACACCTTC
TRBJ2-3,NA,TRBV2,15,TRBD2,CASRKLAGATDTQYF,TGTGCCAGCAGGAAACTAGCGGGGGCCACAGATACGCAGTATTTT
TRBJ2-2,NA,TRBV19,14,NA,CASSPGRDTGELFF,TGTGCCAGTAGTCCGGGACGGGACACCGGGGAGCTGTTTTTT
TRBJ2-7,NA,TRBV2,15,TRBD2,CASSEMAGGTYEQYF,TGTGCCAGCAGTGAAATGGCGGGGGGCACCTACGAGCAGTACTTC
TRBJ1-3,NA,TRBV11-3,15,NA,CASSLGHDSGNTIYF,TGTGCCAGCAGCTTGGGACATGACTCTGGAAACACCATATATTTT
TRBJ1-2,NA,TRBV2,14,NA,CASSEERDNYGYTF,TGTGCCAGCAGTGAGGAGAGGGATAACTATGGCTACACCTTC
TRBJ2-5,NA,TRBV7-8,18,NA,CASSFSSRRDKAKETQYF,TGTGCCAGCAGCTTCTCTTCCCGACGGGATAAAGCTAAAGAGACCCAGTACTTC
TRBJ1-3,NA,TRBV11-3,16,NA,CASSTKRTASGNTIYF,TGTGCCAGCAGCACCAAGCGGACAGCCTCTGGAAACACCATATATTTT
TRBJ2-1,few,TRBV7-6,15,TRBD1,CASSRTGQMYNEQFF,TGTGCCAGCAGCCGGACAGGGCAGATGTACAATGAGCAGTTCTTC
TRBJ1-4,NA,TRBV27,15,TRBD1,CASSFSRGLNEKLFF,TGTGCCAGCAGTTTCTCCAGGGGGCTTAATGAAAAACTGTTTTTT
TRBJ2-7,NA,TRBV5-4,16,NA,CASSSPGRDRDYEQYF,TGTGCCAGCAGCTCCCCCGGCCGGGACCGCGACTACGAGCAGTACTTC
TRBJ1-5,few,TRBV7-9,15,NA,CASSSQDYSNQPQHF,TGTGCCAGCAGCTCTCAGGATTATAGCAATCAGCCCCAGCATTTT
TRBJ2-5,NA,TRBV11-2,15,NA,CASSHILTGQETQYF,TGTGCCAGCAGCCACATCCTGACAGGTCAAGAGACCCAGTACTTC
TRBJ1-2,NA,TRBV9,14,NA,CASSVEAGDYGYTF,TGTGCCAGCAGCGTAGAAGCGGGCGACTATGGCTACACCTTC
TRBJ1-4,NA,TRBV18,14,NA,CASSPTAINEKLFF,TGTGCCAGCTCACCGACAGCAATTAATGAAAAACTGTTTTTT
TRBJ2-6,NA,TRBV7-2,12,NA,CASHSGANVLTF,TGTGCCAGCCACTCTGGGGCCAACGTCCTGACTTTC
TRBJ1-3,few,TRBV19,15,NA,CASSIGWSSGNTIYF,TGTGCCAGTAGTATTGGGTGGAGCTCTGGAAACACCATATATTTT
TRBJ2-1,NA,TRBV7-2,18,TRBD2,CASSLVPASGGSYNEQFF,TGTGCCAGCAGCTTAGTACCGGCTAGCGGGGGATCCTACAATGAGCAGTTCTTC
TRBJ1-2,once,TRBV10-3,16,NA,CAISERSGTTNYGYTF,TGTGCCATCAGTGAGAGAAGCGGGACAACTAACTATGGCTACACCTTC
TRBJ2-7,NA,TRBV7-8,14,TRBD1,CASSSGTAFYEQYF,TGTGCCAGCAGCTCCGGGACAGCCTTTTACGAGCAGTACTTC
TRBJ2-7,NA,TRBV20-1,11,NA,CSAWERNEQYF,TGCAGTGCCTGGGAGCGGAACGAGCAGTACTTC
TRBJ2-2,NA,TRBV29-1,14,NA,CGGGRGVYTGELFF,TGTGGGGGAGGCCGAGGGGTTTACACCGGGGAGCTGTTTTTT
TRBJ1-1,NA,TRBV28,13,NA,CASSFSSGGEAFF,TGTGCCAGCAGTTTCTCCAGTGGTGGTGAAGCTTTCTTT
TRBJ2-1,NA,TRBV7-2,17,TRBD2,CASSLAGLAGAYNEQFF,TGTGCCAGCAGCTTAGCGGGACTAGCGGGGGCCTACAATGAGCAGTTCTTC
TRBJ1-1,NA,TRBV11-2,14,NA,CASSLVRRTSEAFF,TGTGCCAGCAGCTTAGTAAGGCGTACAAGTGAAGCTTTCTTT
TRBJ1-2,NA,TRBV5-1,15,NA,CASSWGNGWNYGYTF,TGCGCCAGCAGCTGGGGGAATGGCTGGAACTATGGCTACACCTTC
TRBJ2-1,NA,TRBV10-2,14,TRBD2,CASKVGLAGDEQFF,TGCGCCAGCAAGGTCGGACTAGCGGGAGATGAGCAGTTCTTC
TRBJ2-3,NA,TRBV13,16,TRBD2,CASSSSGAEGTDTQYF,TGTGCCAGCAGCTCTAGCGGAGCGGAAGGCACAGATACGCAGTATTTT
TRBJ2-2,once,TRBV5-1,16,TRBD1,CASSPLGTVNTGELFF,TGCGCCAGCAGCCCGCTAGGGACAGTGAACACCGGGGAGCTGTTTTTT
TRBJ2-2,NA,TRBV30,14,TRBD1,CAWRRQGVTGELFF,TGTGCCTGGAGGCGACAGGGAGTCACCGGGGAGCTGTTTTTT
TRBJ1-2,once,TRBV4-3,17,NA,CASSQARWQGGGYGYTF,TGCGCCAGCAGCCAAGCTCGGTGGCAGGGAGGAGGCTATGGCTACACCTTC
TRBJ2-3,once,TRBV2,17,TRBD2,CASRLGLAGRGRDTQYF,TGTGCCAGCAGACTCGGACTAGCGGGACGGGGGCGGGATACGCAGTATTTT
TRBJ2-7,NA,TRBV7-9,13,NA,CASSLLSGNEQYF,TGTGCCAGCAGCCTCCTTTCGGGAAACGAGCAGTACTTC
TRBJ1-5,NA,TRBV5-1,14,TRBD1,CASSVTGGNQPQHF,TGCGCCAGCAGCGTTACAGGGGGCAATCAGCCCCAGCATTTT
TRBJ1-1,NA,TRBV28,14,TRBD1,CASSLWRTGPEAFF,TGTGCCAGCAGTTTATGGAGGACAGGCCCTGAAGCTTTCTTT
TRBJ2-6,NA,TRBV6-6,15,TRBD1,CASRQQGAGANVLTF,TGTGCCAGCAGACAACAGGGGGCCGGGGCCAACGTCCTGACTTTC
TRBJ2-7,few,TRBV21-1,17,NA,CASSKSGRRARPYEQYF,TGTGCCAGCAGCAAATCGGGACGACGGGCTCGTCCCTACGAGCAGTACTTC
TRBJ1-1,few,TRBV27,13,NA,CASSPTGNTEAFF,TGTGCCAGCAGCCCCACGGGAAACACTGAAGCTTTCTTT
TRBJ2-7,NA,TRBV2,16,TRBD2,CASSSSRTSDSYEQYF,TGTGCCAGCAGTTCTTCCCGGACTAGCGATTCCTACGAGCAGTACTTC
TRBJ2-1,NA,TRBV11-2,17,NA,CASRRYGDRRSYNEQFF,TGTGCCAGCAGGCGGTACGGGGACCGTCGCTCCTACAATGAGCAGTTCTTC
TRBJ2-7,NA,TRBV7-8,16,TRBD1,CASSLLGTGGSYEQYF,TGTGCCAGCAGCTTATTGGGGACAGGGGGCAGTTACGAGCAGTACTTC
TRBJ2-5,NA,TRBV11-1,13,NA,CASSPITREDQYF,TGTGCCAGCAGCCCTATCACCAGGGAGGACCAGTACTTC
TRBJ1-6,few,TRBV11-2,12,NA,CASSFPNSPLHF,TGTGCCAGCAGCTTCCCTAATTCACCCCTCCACTTT
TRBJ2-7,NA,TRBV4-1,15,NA,CASSQEGGSHNEQYF,TGCGCCAGCAGCCAAGAAGGCGGGTCCCACAACGAGCAGTACTTC
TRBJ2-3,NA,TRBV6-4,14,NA,CASSDSGGLDTQYF,TGTGCCAGCAGTGACTCGGGGGGTTTGGATACGCAGTATTTT